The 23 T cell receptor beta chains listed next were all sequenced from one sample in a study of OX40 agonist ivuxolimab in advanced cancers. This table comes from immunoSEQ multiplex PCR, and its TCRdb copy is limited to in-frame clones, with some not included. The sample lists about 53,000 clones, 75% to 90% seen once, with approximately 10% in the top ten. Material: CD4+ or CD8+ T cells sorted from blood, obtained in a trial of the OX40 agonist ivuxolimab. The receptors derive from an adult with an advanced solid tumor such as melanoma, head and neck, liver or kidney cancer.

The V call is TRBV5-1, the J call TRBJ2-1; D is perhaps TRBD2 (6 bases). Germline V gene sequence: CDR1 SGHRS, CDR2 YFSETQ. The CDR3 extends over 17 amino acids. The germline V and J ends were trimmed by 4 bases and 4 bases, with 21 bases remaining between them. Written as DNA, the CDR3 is TGCGCCAGCAGCCCCCCTCCCCGGGACTTTTTATACAATGAGCAGTTCTTC. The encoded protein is CASSPPPRDFLYNEQFF.

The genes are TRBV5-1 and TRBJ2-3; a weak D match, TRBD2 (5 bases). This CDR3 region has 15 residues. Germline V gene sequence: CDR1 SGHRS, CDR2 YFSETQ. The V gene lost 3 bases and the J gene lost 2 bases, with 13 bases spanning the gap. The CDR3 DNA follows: TGCGCCAGCAGCTCTACCGGGATTAACACAGATACGCAGTATTTT. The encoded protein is CASSSTGINTDTQYF.

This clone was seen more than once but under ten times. The CDR3 reads CASSLDAGALNYGYTF. The CDR3 nucleotides read TGCGCCAGCAGCTTGGACGCAGGGGCCCTAAACTATGGCTACACCTTC. This chain links TRBV5-1 with TRBJ1-2, with D perhaps TRBD1 (6 bases). Looked up from germline, CDR1 is SGHRS and CDR2 is YFSETQ. Trimming took 0 bases from V and 2 from J, leaving 14 bases between them. CDR3 length: 16 amino acids.

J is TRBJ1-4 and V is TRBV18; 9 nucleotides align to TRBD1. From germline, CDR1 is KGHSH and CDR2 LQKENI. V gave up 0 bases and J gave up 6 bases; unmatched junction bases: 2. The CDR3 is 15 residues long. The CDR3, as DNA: TGTGCCAGCTCACCACCTCGGACAGGGGATGAAAAACTGTTTTTT. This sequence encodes CASSPPRTGDEKLFF.

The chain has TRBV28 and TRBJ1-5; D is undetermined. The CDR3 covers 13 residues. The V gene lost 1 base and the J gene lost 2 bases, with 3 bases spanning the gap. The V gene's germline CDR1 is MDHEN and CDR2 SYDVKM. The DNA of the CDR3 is TGTGCCAGCAGTTTATCCCGCAATCAGCCCCAGCATTTT. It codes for CASSLSRNQPQHF.

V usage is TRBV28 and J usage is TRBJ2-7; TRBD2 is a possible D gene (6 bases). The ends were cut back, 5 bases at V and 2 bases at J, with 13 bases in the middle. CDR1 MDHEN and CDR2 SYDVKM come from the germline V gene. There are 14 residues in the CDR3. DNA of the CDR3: TGTGCCAGCAGTACCCAGGCGGGGCCCTACGAGCAGTACTTC. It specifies CASSTQAGPYEQYF.

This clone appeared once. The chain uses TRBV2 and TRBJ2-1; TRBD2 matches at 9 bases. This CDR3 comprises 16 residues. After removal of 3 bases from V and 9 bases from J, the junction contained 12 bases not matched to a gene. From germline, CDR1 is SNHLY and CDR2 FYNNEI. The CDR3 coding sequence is TGTGCCAGCAGTGAGGGACTAGCCCGGGGTATGAGTGAGCAGTTCTTC. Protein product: CASSEGLARGMSEQFF.

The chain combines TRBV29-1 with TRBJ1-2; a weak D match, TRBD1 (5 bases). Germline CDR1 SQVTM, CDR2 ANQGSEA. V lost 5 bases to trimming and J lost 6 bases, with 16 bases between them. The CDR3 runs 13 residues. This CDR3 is CSVIGTATHGYTF. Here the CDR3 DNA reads TGCAGCGTTATAGGGACGGCTACTCATGGCTACACCTTC.

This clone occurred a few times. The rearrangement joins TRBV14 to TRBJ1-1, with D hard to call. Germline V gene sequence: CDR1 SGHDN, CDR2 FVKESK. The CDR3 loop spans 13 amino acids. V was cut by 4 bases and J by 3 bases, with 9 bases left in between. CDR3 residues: CASSRTAYTEAFF. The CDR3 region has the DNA TGTGCCAGCAGCCGTACAGCTTACACTGAAGCTTTCTTT.

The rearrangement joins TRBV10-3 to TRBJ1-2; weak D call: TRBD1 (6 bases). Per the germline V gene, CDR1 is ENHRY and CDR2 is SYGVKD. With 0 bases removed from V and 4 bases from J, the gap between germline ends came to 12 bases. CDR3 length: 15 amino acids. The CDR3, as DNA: TGTGCCATCAGTGAGTCGGGGGGGCGCATCTATGGCTACACCTTC. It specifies CAISESGGRIYGYTF.

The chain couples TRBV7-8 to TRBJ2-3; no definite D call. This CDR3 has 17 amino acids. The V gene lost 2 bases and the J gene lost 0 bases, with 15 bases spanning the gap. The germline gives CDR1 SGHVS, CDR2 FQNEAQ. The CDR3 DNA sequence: TGTGCCAGCAGCTTATATCGGGTCATGGGGAGCACAGATACGCAGTATTTT. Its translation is CASSLYRVMGSTDTQYF. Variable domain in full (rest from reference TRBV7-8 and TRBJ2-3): GAGVSQSPRYKVAKRGQDVALRCDPISGHVSLFWYQQALGQGPEFLTYFQNEAQLDKSGLPSDRFFAERPEGSVSTLKIQRTQQEDSAVYLCASSLYRVMGSTDTQYFGPGTRLTVL.

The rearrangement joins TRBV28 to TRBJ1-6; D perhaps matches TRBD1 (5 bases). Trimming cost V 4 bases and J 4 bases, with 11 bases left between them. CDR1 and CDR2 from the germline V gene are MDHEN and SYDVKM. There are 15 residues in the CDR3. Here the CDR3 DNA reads TGTGCCAGCAGTTCGACAGTCGATTATAATTCACCCCTCCACTTT. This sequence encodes CASSSTVDYNSPLHF.

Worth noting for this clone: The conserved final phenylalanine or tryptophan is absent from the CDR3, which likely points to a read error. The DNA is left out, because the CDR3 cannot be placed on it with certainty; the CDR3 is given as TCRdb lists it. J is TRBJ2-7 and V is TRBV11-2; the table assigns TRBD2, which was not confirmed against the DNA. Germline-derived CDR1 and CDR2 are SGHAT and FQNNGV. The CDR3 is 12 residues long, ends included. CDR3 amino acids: CASSLGWEGLNL.

CDR3 amino acids: CAWSVSFNEQFF. The CDR3 DNA is TGTGCCTGGAGTGTAAGCTTCAATGAGCAGTTCTTC. The chain carries TRBV30 and TRBJ2-1; no clear D. V lost 0 bases, J lost 6 bases, and 6 bases lay in between. This CDR3 has 12 amino acids. In germline, CDR1 is GTSNPN, CDR2 SVGIG (reference sequence).

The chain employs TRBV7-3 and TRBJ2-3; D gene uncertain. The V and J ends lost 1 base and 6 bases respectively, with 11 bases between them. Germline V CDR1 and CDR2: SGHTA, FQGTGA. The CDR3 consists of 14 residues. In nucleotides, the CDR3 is TGTGCCAGCAGCTTAAGTCGTCAATCTGATACGCAGTATTTT. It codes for CASSLSRQSDTQYF.

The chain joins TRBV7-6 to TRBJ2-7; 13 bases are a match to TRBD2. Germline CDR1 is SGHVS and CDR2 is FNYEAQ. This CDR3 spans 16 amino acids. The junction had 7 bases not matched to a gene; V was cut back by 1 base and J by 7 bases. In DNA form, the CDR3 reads TGTGCCAGCAGCTTAGAACCGGGACTAGCGGGGCGGGAGCAGTACTTC. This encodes CASSLEPGLAGREQYF.

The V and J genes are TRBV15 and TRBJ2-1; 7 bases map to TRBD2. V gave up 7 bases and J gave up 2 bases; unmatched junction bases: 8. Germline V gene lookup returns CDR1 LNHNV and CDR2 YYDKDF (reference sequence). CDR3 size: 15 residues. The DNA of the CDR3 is TGTGCCACCACCCGCCTCCGGGGGGCCTACAATGAGCAGTTCTTC. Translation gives CATTRLRGAYNEQFF.

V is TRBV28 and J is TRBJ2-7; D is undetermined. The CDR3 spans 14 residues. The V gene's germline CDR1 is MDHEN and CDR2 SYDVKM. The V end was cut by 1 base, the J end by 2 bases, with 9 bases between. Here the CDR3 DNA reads TGTGCCAGCAGTTTATCCTACAGCGCCTACGAGCAGTACTTC. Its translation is CASSLSYSAYEQYF.

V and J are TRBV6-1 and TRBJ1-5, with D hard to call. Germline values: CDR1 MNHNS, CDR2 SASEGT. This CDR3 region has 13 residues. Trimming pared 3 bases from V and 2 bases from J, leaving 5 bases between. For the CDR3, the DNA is TGTGCCAGCAGTGAGCTGGGCAATCAGCCCCAGCATTTT. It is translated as CASSELGNQPQHF.

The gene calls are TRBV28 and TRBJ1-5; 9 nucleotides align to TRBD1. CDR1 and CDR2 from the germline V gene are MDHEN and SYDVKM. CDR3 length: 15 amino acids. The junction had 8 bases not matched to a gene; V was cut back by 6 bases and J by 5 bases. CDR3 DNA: TGTGCCAGCAGGTCTCCGGGACAGGGATATCAGCCCCAGCATTTT. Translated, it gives CASRSPGQGYQPQHF.

DNA of the CDR3: TGTGCCACTTATTCGGGACTTACCTACGAGCAGTACTTC. Protein product: CATYSGLTYEQYF. The rearrangement uses TRBV28 and TRBJ2-7; a possible D gene is TRBD2 (6 bases). Germline loops: CDR1 MDHEN, CDR2 SYDVKM. V lost 10 bases and J 2 bases, leaving 15 bases between the germline ends. This CDR3 is built from 13 residues.

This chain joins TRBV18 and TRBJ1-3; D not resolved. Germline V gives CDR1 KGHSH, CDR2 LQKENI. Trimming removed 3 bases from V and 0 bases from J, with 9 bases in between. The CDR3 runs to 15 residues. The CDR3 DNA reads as TGTGCCAGCTCACCGAAGGCCCTCTCTGGAAACACCATATATTTT. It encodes CASSPKALSGNTIYF.

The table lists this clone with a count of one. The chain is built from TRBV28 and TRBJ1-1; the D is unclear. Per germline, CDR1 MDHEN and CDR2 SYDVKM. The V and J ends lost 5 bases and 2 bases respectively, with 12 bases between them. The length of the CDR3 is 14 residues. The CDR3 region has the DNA TGTGCCAGCAGTGCCCCGGGATTAAACACTGAAGCTTTCTTT. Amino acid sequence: CASSAPGLNTEAFF.